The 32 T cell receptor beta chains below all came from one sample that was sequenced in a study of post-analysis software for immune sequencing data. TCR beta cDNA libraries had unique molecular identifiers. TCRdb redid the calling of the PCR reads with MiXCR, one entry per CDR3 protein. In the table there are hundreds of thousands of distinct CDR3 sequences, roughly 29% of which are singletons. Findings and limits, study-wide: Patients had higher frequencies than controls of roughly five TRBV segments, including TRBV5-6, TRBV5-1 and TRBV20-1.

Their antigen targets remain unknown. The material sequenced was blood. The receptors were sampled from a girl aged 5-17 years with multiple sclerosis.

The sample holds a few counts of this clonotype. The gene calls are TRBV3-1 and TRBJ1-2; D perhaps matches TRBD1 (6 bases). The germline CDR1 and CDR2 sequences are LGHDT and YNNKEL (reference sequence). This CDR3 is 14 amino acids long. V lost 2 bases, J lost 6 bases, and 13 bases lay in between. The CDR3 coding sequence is TGTGCCAGCAGCCAAAACAGGGTAAAGGATGGCTACACCTTC. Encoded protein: CASSQNRVKDGYTF.

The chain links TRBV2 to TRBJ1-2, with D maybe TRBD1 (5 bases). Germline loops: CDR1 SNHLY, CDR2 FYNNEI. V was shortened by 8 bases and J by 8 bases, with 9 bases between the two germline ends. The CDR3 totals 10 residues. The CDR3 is CASGGRGYTF. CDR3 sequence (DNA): TGTGCCAGCGGGGGAAGGGGCTACACCTTC.

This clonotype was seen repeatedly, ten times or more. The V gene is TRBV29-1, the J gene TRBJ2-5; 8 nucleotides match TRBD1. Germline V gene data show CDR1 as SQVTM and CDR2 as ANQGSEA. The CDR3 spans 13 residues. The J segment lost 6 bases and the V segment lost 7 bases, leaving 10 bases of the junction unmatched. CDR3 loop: CSAVHRGFQTQYF. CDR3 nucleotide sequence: TGCAGCGCCGTACACAGGGGGTTCCAGACCCAGTACTTC.

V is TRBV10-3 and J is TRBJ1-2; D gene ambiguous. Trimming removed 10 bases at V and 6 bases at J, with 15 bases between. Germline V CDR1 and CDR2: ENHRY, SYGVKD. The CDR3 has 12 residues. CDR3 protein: CATARLLDGYTF. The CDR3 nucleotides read TGTGCCACCGCCCGGTTGTTGGATGGCTACACCTTC.

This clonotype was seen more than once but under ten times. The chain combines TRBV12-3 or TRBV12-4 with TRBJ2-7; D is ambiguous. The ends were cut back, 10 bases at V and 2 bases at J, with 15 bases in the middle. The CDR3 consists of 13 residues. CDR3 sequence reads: CATSARAAYEQYF. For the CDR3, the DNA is TGTGCCACCTCAGCTCGGGCAGCCTACGAGCAGTACTTC.

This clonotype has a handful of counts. DNA of the CDR3: TGCAGTGCTCCTCCGGAGATAGCGGGAGGGCTCAATGAGCAGTTCTTC. Translation gives CSAPPEIAGGLNEQFF. The J gene is TRBJ2-1, the V gene TRBV20-1, with 11 bases fitting TRBD2. The germline V gene encodes CDR1 DFQATT and CDR2 SNEGSKA (reference sequence). Losses at the gene ends were 5 bases for V and 6 bases for J; bases not matched to a gene: 12. The CDR3 runs 16 residues.

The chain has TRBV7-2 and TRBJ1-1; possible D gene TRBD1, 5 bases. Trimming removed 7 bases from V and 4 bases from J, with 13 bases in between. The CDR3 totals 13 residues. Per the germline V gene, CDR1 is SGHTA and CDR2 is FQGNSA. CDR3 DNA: TGTGCCAGCATCCAAGGGGTTACCACTGAAGCTTTCTTT. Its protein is CASIQGVTTEAFF.

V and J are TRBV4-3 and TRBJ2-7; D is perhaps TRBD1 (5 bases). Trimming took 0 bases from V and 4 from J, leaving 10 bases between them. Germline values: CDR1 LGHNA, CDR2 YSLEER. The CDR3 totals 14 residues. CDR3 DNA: TGCGCCAGCAGCCAAGACCAGGGAATTTACGAGCAGTACTTC. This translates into CASSQDQGIYEQYF.

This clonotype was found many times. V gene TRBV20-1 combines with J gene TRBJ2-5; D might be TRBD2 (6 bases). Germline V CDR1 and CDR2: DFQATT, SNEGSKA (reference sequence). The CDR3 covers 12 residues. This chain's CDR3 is CSAGLKKETQYF. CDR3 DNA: TGCTCCGCGGGGCTAAAAAAAGAGACCCAGTACTTC.

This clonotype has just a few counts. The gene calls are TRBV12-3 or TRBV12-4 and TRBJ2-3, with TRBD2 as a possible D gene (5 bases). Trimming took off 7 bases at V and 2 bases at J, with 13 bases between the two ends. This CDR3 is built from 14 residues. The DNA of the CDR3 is TGTGCCAGCACCTCCACTAGAGACACAGATACGCAGTATTTT. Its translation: CASTSTRDTDTQYF.

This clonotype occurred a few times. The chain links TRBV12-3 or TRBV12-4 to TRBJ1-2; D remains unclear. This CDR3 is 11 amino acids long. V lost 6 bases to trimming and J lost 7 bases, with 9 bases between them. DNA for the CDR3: TGTGCCAGCAGGTGGGCGGGTGGCTACACCTTC. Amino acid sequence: CASRWAGGYTF.

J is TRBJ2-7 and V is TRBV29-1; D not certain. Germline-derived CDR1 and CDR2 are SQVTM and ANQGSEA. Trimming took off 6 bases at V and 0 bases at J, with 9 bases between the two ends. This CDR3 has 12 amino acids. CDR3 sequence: CSVRRDSYEQYF. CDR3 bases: TGCAGCGTGAGGCGAGACTCCTACGAGCAGTACTTC.

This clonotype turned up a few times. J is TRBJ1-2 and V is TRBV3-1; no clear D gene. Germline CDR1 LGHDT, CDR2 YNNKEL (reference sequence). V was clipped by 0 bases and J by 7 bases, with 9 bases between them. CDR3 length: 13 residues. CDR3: CASSQDPVSGYTF. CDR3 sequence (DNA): TGTGCCAGCAGCCAAGATCCAGTGAGTGGCTACACCTTC.

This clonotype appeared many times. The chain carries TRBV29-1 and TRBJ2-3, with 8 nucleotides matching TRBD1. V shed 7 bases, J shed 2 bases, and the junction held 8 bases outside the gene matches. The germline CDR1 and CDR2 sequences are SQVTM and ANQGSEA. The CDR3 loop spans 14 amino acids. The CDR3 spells CSALGTGPTDTQYF. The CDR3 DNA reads TGCAGCGCTCTAGGGACAGGACCCACAGATACGCAGTATTTT.

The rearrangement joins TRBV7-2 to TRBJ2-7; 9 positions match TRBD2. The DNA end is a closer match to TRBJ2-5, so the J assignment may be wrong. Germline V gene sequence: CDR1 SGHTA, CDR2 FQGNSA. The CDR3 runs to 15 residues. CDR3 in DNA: TGTGCCAGCAGCTTCCCCCTAGCGGGGTGGGAGACCCAGTACTTC. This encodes CASSFPLAGWETQYF.

CDR3 coding DNA: TGTGCCACCAGTGAGAGGACGGGGGGGCTGGAGACCCAGTACTTC. Protein: CATSERTGGLETQYF. V gene TRBV24-1 combines with J gene TRBJ2-5, with TRBD2 identical over 8 bases. This CDR3 is built from 15 residues. Germline V gene data show CDR1 as KGHDR and CDR2 as SFDVKD. V was pared by 4 bases and J by 5 bases, with 8 bases of the junction left unmatched.

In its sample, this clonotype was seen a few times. The CDR3: CASGFNPGDYGYTF. For the CDR3, the DNA is TGTGCTAGTGGTTTTAATCCAGGGGACTATGGCTACACCTTC. The V and J genes are TRBV12-5 and TRBJ1-2; D may be TRBD1 (6 bases). The CDR3 consists of 14 residues. The V and J ends lost 3 bases and 3 bases respectively, with 11 bases between them. CDR1 is LGHNT, CDR2 FRNRAP, per germline.

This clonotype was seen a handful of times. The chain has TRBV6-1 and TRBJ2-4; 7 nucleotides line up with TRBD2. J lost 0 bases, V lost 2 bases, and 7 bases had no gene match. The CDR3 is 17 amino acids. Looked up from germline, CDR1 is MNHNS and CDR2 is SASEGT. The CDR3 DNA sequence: TGTGCCAGCAGTGAATTGGGGGGGACCTCAGCCAAAAACATTCAGTACTTC. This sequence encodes CASSELGGTSAKNIQYF.

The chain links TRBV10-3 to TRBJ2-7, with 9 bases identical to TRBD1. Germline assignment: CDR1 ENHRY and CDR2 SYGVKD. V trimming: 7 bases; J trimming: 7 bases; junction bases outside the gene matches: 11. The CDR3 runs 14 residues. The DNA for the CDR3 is TGTGCCATCAAAACCGGGACAGGGTCGAAAGAGCAGTACTTC. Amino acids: CAIKTGTGSKEQYF.

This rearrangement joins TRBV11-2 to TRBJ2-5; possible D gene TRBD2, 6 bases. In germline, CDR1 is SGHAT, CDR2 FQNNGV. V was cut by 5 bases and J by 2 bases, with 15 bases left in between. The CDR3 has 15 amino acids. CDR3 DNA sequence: TGTGCCAGCAGCCCCGGGACTGAGGTACAAGAGACCCAGTACTTC. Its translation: CASSPGTEVQETQYF.

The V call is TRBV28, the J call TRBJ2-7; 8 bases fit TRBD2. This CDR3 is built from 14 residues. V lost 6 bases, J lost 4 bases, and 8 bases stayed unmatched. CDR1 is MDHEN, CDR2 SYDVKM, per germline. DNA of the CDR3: TGTGCCAGCAGAGACCGGGCTAGCGGGTACGAGCAGTACTTC. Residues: CASRDRASGYEQYF.

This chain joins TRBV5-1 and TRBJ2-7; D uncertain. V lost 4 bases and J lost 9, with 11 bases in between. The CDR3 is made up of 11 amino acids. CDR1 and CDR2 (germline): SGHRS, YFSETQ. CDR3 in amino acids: CASSPPLRQYF. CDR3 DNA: TGCGCCAGCAGCCCCCCACTAAGGCAGTACTTC.

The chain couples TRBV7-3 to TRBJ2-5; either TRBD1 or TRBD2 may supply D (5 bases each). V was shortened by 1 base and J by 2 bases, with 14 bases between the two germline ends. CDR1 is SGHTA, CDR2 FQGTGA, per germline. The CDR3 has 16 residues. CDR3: CASSLIGDQNQETQYF. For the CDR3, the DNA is TGTGCCAGCAGCTTAATAGGGGACCAAAATCAAGAGACCCAGTACTTC.

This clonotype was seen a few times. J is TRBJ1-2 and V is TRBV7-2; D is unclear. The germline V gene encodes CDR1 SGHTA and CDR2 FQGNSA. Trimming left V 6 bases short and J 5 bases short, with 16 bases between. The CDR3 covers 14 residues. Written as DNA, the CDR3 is TGTGCCAGCAGTCGTTTCATGGGTTTTTATGGCTACACCTTC. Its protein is CASSRFMGFYGYTF.

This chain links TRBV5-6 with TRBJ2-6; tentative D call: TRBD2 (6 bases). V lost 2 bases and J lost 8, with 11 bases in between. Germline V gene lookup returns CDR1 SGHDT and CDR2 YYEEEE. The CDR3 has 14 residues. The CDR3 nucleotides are TGTGCCAGCAGCTTACGCGGGATTACCAACGTCCTGACTTTC. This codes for CASSLRGITNVLTF.

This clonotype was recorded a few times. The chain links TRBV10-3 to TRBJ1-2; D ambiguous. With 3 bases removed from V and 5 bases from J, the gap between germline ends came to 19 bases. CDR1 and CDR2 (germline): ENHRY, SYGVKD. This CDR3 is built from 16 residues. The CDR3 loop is CAISDGAGSGPYGYTF. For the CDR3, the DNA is TGTGCCATCAGTGACGGTGCGGGCTCAGGCCCATATGGCTACACCTTC.

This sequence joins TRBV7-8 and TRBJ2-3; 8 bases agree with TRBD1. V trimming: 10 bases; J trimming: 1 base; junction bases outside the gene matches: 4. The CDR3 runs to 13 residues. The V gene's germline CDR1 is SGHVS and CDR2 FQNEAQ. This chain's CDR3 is CAIPGQGTDTQYF. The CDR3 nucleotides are TGTGCCATCCCGGGACAGGGCACAGATACGCAGTATTTT.

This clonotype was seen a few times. The CDR3 region has the DNA TGCAGTGCATCGGGACCGATCACAGATACGCAGTATTTT. Its translation: CSASGPITDTQYF. The chain carries TRBV20-1 and TRBJ2-3; D possibly uses TRBD1 or TRBD2 (5 bases each). The germline V gene encodes CDR1 DFQATT and CDR2 SNEGSKA (reference sequence). This CDR3 is built from 13 residues. V lost 6 bases to trimming and J lost 2 bases, with 12 bases between them.

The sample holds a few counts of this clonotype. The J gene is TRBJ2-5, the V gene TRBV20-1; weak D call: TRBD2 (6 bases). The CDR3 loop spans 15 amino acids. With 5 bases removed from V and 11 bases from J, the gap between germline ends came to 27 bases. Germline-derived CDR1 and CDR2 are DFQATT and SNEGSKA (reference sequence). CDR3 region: CSASDYDRGGIEQYF. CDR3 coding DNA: TGCAGTGCTTCGGACTATGACCGTGGGGGGATAGAGCAGTACTTC.

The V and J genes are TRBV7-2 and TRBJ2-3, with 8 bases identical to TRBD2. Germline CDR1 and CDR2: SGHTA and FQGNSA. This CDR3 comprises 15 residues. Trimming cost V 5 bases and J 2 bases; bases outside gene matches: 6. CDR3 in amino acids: CASSPGGDATDTQYF. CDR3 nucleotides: TGTGCCAGCAGCCCGGGGGGGGATGCCACAGATACGCAGTATTTT.

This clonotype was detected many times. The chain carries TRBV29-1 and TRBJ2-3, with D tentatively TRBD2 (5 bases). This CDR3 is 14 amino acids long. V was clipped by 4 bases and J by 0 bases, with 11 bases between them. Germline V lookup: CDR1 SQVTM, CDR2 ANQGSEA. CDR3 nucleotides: TGCAGCGTTGGCGGGTCAACTAGCACAGATACGCAGTATTTT. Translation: CSVGGSTSTDTQYF.

The CDR3 region is CASSLAGGLAGRGSQYF. CDR3 coding DNA: TGTGCCAGCAGCTTAGCGGGGGGACTAGCGGGCCGAGGATCGCAGTATTTT. The rearrangement uses TRBV7-9 and TRBJ2-3, with TRBD2 identical over 12 bases. The junction had 11 bases not matched to a gene; V was cut back by 0 bases and J by 10 bases. The V gene's germline CDR1 is SEHNR and CDR2 FQNEAQ (reference sequence). The CDR3 runs 17 residues.